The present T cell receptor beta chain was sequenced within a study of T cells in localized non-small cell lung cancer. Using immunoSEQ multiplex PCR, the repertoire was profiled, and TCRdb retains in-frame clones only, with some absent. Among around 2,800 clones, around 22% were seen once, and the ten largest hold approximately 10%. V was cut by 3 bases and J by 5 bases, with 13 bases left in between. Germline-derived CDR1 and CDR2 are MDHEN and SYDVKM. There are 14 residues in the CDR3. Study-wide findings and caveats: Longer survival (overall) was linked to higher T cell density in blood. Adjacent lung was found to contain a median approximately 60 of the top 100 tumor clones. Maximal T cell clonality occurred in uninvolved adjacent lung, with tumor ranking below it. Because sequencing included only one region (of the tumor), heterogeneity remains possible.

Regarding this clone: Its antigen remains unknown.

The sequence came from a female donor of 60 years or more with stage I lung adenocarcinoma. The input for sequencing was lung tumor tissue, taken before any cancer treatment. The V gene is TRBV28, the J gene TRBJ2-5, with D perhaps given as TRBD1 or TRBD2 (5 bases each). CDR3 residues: CASSFRMGVETQYF. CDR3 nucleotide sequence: TGTGCCAGCAGTTTCAGGATGGGGGTGGAGACCCAGTACTTC.